This note documents a single TCR beta chain sequence. Its antigen remains unidentified. No qualities accompany the bases; no much larger clone lies one base away. Spanning cysteine to phenylalanine, the CDR3 consists of 14 amino acids. The only DNA kept is the CDR3, 42 bases in frame from the first base. As encoded in the germline V gene, CDR1 is SGHTA while CDR2 is FQGNSA. V is shortened by 6 bases, J by 2 bases, and the region joining them spans 12 bases. Explained via the paper, the time point label denotes: about 28 days (+/-7) after the second vaccine dose. Because spike-specific TCR depth and breadth did not differ between the two schedules, AZD1222 recipients who got a second dose at roughly 4 weeks were pooled with those who got a second dose at roughly 12 weeks. Vaccinee samples came from UK trials COV001 and COV002, including a single-blind randomized controlled phase 2/3 trial of AZD1222 (ChAdOx1 nCoV-19) in healthy adults. For TCRbeta chain sequencing, PBMC samples from trial participants were taken at day 0 and at day 28 after the second dose.

This sample was taken from a study of T cell responses to AZD1222 COVID-19 vaccine (dated by TCRdb to 2020 to 2023). Regarding the study in general: A total of 230 to 250 trial participants underwent TCR sequencing, of whom under 220 had received two doses of AZD1222 and 26 had received two doses of the MenACWY control vaccine. Enrollment into the trials was organized by age into subgroups of 18-55, 56-69 and 70-plus years, and those subgroups contained 148, 28 and 57 TCR-sequenced participants, respectively. The study at large found these results: Reportedly, almost half of the unique spike-specific TCRs recognized epitopes lying outside the regions that are mutated in the B.1.351 and B.1.1.7 variants. Because no samples from the day 14 peak response were available, repertoires could be characterized only after the peak T cell response. Participants were mostly white British, with more females than males. The authors suggested clonal diversity may have been underestimated. After two AZD1222 doses, both the breadth and the depth of spike-specific TCRs were significantly higher than at day 0 and than in MenACWY recipients. Conclusions about previously exposed vaccinees were limited because only six AZD1222 recipients were SARS-CoV-2 seropositive at baseline. The 56-69-year group was small, and its depth increase did not reach significance, likely because of low power. The whole spike protein was spanned by vaccine-associated CD4 TCRs, and dominant responses were seen in regions 160-218 and 743-854.

The CDR3 regions of human TCRbeta chains were subjected to immunosequencing. The original pipeline was this. TCRs in the repertoires were compared against a reference library of SARS-CoV-2-specific TCRs that had been generated with the MIRA antigen-specificity platform. Breadth was defined as the fraction of unique TCRs that were SARS-CoV-2-associated, and depth was defined as the fraction of total T cells that were SARS-CoV-2-associated. Using the MIRA data, every spike-specific TCR was mapped to the spike region that the TCR reacted to and assigned to either a CD4 or a CD8 class. Log10-transformed breadth and depth values were compared by one-way ANOVA with Sidak's multiple comparisons tests. The clones in this table, taken by TCRdb from immuneACCESS, are in-frame only. Not every clone is retained; where verified, under half of the shortfall comes from an unresolved V gene, and the cause of the rest is unknown. The V and J calls and clone size were taken over from that table, and D and trimming were inferred from the DNA. The sample table holds under 150,000 clones, of which about nine tenths were seen once. The top ten hold 1.9% of the sample.

The source is an adult who received the AZD1222 COVID-19 vaccine. The chain was built from TRBV7-2 and TRBJ2-3, with no reliable assignment of the D segment. This sample comprised peripheral blood, obtained 28 days after the second AZD1222 dose. The nucleotides read TGTGCCAGCAGTCAAGGTTTCTCCACAGATACGCAGTATTTT. It specifies CASSQGFSTDTQYF.